These T cell receptor beta chains were read from a single sample in a study of CD8 T cells in ankylosing spondylitis. Each CDR3 protein gets one entry after TCRdb re-called the 5' RACE reads with MiXCR. The sample carries fewer than 750,000 distinct CDR3 sequences, around 19% recorded once. Sample: blood, either unsorted or a sorted T cell fraction (not recorded which). All receptors come from a male donor with ankylosing spondylitis. CDR3s include the opening cysteine and the closing phenylalanine or tryptophan. Fields, in order: V gene, CDR3 length, clone size, J gene, CDR3 protein. Some rows mark clone size as missing; the rest say once, few, many or name a class of expanded clone.

TRBV5-1	14	few	TRBJ1-2	CASSFTDSNYGYTF
TRBV11-2	14	few	TRBJ1-1	CASSLGAGKSEAFF
TRBV6-1	14	few	TRBJ1-2	CASRAGNTNYGYTF
TRBV7-7	15	.	TRBJ2-5	CASSLAVSPQETQYF
TRBV24-1	16	.	TRBJ2-1	CATSDTSGEAYNEQFF
TRBV20-1	14	few	TRBJ2-7	CSAEPGQGGYEQYF
TRBV6-5	15	few	TRBJ1-1	CASSYLRDRGAEAFF
TRBV7-9	12	.	TRBJ1-6	CASSNQGSPLDF
TRBV21-1	17	.	TRBJ2-1	CASSKNLPRGNLNEQFF
TRBV7-2	12	.	TRBJ2-7	CASPGLFYEQYF
TRBV11-2	16	.	TRBJ2-4	CASSLDSGPLGNIQYF
TRBV18	15	.	TRBJ2-7	CASSPKAGGTYEQYF
TRBV7-9	16	few	TRBJ1-2	CASSLHGLRGDYGYTF
TRBV5-1	16	.	TRBJ2-3	CASSLGGVSGKNTQYF
TRBV20-1	17	few	TRBJ2-6	CSALPRQFGSGANVLTF
TRBV20-1	15	.	TRBJ1-5	CSCRSSRGPNQPQHF
TRBV9	13	.	TRBJ1-6	CASSLEQYSPLHF
TRBV7-2	15	few	TRBJ2-3	CASSLTLTSTDTQYF
TRBV29-1	13	.	TRBJ1-1	CSSWTGLNTEAFF
TRBV24-1	15	.	TRBJ2-1	CATSDSQYPYNEQFF
TRBV29-1	13	.	TRBJ1-1	CSAVDGFNTEAFF
TRBV7-8	17	many	TRBJ2-2	CASSLTPTGSNTGELFF
TRBV18	13	.	TRBJ1-1	CASGQQGPTEAFF
TRBV5-1	14	few	TRBJ1-2	CASSIRTGEDGYTF
TRBV12-3/TRBV12-4	16	.	TRBJ2-6	CACSSGTDSGANVLTF
TRBV5-6	15	.	TRBJ2-1	CASSLRDRATNEQFF
TRBV29-1	12	many	TRBJ1-2	CSHRTGAYGYTF
TRBV11-2	18	.	TRBJ2-3	CASSWNGLAGGGTDTQYF
TRBV11-2	15	.	TRBJ1-6	CASSFEGASDSPLHF